The entry below gives a single TCR beta chain sequence along with its context. This record belongs to a study of blood T cell repertoires in COVID-19. For the study at large: Samples taken during acute and convalescent COVID-19 were collected in the United States, Italy and Spain.

Clones were sequenced by immunoSEQ multiplex PCR, and TCRdb holds only the in-frame ones, with some missing. The sample yields 91,000 or so clones, roughly four fifths seen once. The CDR3 is 12 residues long. Germline V gene data show CDR1 as MNHEY and CDR2 as SVGAGI. V dropped 7 bases and J dropped 5 bases, with 11 bases sitting between them. The genes are TRBV6-5 and TRBJ1-2; perhaps TRBD1 as D (6 bases). The TCR was taken from a man aged 45-65 years with active or convalescent COVID-19. The source material was peripheral blood. In DNA, the CDR3 is TGTGCCAGCACTCAACAGGGTTATGGCTACACCTTC. It specifies CASTQQGYGYTF.